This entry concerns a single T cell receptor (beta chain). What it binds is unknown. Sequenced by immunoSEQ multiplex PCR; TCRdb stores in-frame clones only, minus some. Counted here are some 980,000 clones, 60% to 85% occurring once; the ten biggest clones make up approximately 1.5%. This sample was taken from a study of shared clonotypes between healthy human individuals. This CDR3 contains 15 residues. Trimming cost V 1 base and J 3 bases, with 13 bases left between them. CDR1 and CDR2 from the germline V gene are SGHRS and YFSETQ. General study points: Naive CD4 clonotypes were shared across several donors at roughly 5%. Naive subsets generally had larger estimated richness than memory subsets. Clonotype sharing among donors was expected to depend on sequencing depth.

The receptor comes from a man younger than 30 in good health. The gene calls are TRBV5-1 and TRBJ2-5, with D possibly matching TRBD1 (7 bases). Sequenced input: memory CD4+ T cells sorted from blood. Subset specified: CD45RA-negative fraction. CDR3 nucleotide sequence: TGCGCCAGCAGCTTGATGCCAGGGGGGAAAGAGACCCAGTACTTC. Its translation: CASSLMPGGKETQYF. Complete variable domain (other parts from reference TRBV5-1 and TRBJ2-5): KAGVTQTPRYLIKTRGQQVTLSCSPISGHRSVSWYQQTPGQGLQFLFEYFSETQRNKGNFPGRFSGRQFSNSRSEMNVSTLELGDSALYLCASSLMPGGKETQYFGPGTRLLVL.